This T cell receptor (beta chain) appears in the sequencing data of a study of OX40 agonist ivuxolimab in advanced cancers. The study's findings and limits: By week 6 at 0.1 to 3.0 mg/kg, blood CD4+ and CD8+ T cells had expanded clonally.

Only in-frame clones appear in the TCRdb table, and some are missing; sequencing was by immunoSEQ multiplex PCR. This table has more than 60,000 clones, 85% to 90% appearing once. Regarding this clone: The antigen remains undetermined.

This CDR3 is 14 amino acids long. Between the trimmed V and J ends, which lost 8 bases and 0 bases, there was a span of 10 bases. Germline CDR1 LNHNV, CDR2 YYDKDF (reference sequence). The sample was CD4+ or CD8+ T cells sorted from blood, taken in a trial of the OX40 agonist ivuxolimab. The source is an adult with an advanced solid tumor such as melanoma, head and neck, liver or kidney cancer. The genes are TRBV15 and TRBJ2-2; a weak D match, TRBD1 (6 bases). Written as DNA, the CDR3 is TGTGCCACCGGGGGCATCACGAACACCGGGGAGCTGTTTTTT. Its translation is CATGGITNTGELFF.